The rows below give T cell receptor beta chains drawn from one sample of a study of blood T cell repertoires in COVID-19. Generated by immunoSEQ multiplex PCR, the TCRdb table keeps only in-frame clones and is missing some. Of roughly 250,000 clones listed, about 80% are singletons. The source material was peripheral blood. These receptor sequences come from a woman older than 75 with acute or convalescent COVID-19. Each CDR3 is given with its conserved first and last residue. Fields, in order: CDR3 length, D gene, clone size, J gene, V gene, CDR3 DNA, CDR3 protein. The D gene is left open where the match is weak. Where a row states a size, it is once, few, many or the class of an expanded clone; other rows omit it.

16 - - TRBJ2-3 TRBV3-1/TRBV3-2 TGTGCCAGCAGCCAAAGCTCCGGGTGGGGGGCAGATACGCAGTATTTT CASSQSSGWGADTQYF
15 TRBD1 - TRBJ2-7 TRBV2 TGTGCCAGCAGTGAAGGGGACAGGGGGTGGTACGAGCAGTACTTC CASSEGDRGWYEQYF
14 - - TRBJ2-7 TRBV7-9 TGTGCCAGCAGCTTGGGCAGGGAGGAAGACGAGCAGTACTTC CASSLGREEDEQYF
14 - - TRBJ2-2 TRBV20-1 TGCAGTGCTAGTAGGGACTTTCTTGGGGAGGAGCTGTTTTTT CSASRDFLGEELFF
14 - - TRBJ1-2 TRBV7-8 TGTGCCAGCAGCAACCGACAGGACCTCTATGGCTACACCTTC CASSNRQDLYGYTF
12 TRBD1 - TRBJ1-4 TRBV12-3/TRBV12-4 TGTGCCACCGGGACAGGGTTCGGAAAACTGTTTTTT CATGTGFGKLFF
19 TRBD1 - TRBJ1-5 TRBV6-2/TRBV6-3 TGTGCCAGCAGCCGTAAGGGACAGGGGGCTAGAAGTAACAGTCAGCCCCAGCATTTT CASSRKGQGARSNSQPQHF
15 TRBD2 - TRBJ2-7 TRBV6-6 TGTGCCAGCACCCGTTCTTTCGGCGGGGGCTACGAGCAGTACTTC CASTRSFGGGYEQYF
15 TRBD1 - TRBJ1-2 TRBV3-1/TRBV3-2 TGTGCCAGCAGCCAAGAGGGGACAGGGAGGTCTGGCTACACCTTC CASSQEGTGRSGYTF
15 TRBD1 - TRBJ2-1 TRBV6-5 TGTGCCAGCAGGCGACAGGGCCTAACCTACAATGAGCAGTTCTTC CASRRQGLTYNEQFF
15 TRBD1 - TRBJ2-5 TRBV3-1/TRBV3-2 TGTGCCAGCAGCCAGGGCGACAGGGCACGGGAGACCCAGTACTTC CASSQGDRARETQYF
18 - once TRBJ2-7 TRBV21-1 TGTGCCAGCAGCAAAGGCCGATTGATCCGGGACAGGGACGTCGAGCAGTACTTC CASSKGRLIRDRDVEQYF
13 TRBD1 - TRBJ2-2 TRBV28 TGTGCCAGCCACGGGACAGGGACCGGGGAGCTGTTTTTT CASHGTGTGELFF
16 TRBD1 - TRBJ1-1 TRBV3-1/TRBV3-2 TGTGCCAGCAGCCCAACGAGACAGGGGGGGAACACTGAAGCTTTCTTT CASSPTRQGGNTEAFF
15 - - TRBJ1-2 TRBV19 TGTGCCAGTAGTCCTCCGGAGAGATCTAACTATGGCTACACCTTC CASSPPERSNYGYTF
14 TRBD1 once TRBJ1-5 TRBV19 TGTGCCAGTAGTGGACAGGGGCTCAATCAGCCCCAGCATTTT CASSGQGLNQPQHF
14 TRBD2 - TRBJ2-7 TRBV6-5 TGTGCCAGCAGTTACTACTTGGGAGGGGACGAGCAGTACTTC CASSYYLGGDEQYF
16 - - TRBJ1-1 TRBV2 TGTGCCAGCAGTGAAACGGGGGGCAGAAGGGAAAGAGGTGCTTTCTTT CASSETGGRRERGAFF
16 - - TRBJ1-4 TRBV2 TGTGCCAGCAGTGAGGGCCAGCTAACCGGTGGTGAAAAACTGTTTTTT CASSEGQLTGGEKLFF
14 TRBD1 - TRBJ1-2 TRBV28 TGTGCCAGCCAGGACAGGCCCGCTAACTATGGCTACACCTTC CASQDRPANYGYTF
16 TRBD1 - TRBJ1-1 TRBV5-8 TGTGCCAGCAGCTCAAACAGGGGGCTGAAGAACACTGAAGCTTTCTTT CASSSNRGLKNTEAFF
15 TRBD1 - TRBJ2-5 TRBV9 TGTGCCAGCAGCGTAGCGGACAGGGGGCACGAGACCCAGTACTTC CASSVADRGHETQYF
16 TRBD1 - TRBJ2-5 TRBV7-9 TGTGCCAGCAGCCCCCCTGCCGGGACAGGACAAGAGACCCAGTACTTC CASSPPAGTGQETQYF
12 - - TRBJ1-6 TRBV2 TGTGCCAGCAGTGAAGTGAGGCCACCCCTCCACTTT CASSEVRPPLHF
16 TRBD2 - TRBJ2-3 TRBV5-4 TGTGCCAGCAGCTTGCTACTAGCGGGGGGCACAGATACGCAGTATTTT CASSLLLAGGTDTQYF
16 - medium-sized TRBJ2-1 TRBV27 TGTGCCAGCAGTACCTCTACAGGGTTGACCTACAATGAGCAGTTCTTC CASSTSTGLTYNEQFF
15 - - TRBJ1-2 TRBV4-1 TGCGCCAGCAGCCAAGACGACAGACTCCAGTGGGGCTACACCTTC CASSQDDRLQWGYTF
15 - - TRBJ2-2 TRBV11-2 TGTGCTAGCAGCCAAATTCGGGCGAACACCGGGGAGCTGTTTTTT CASSQIRANTGELFF
14 TRBD1 once TRBJ1-4 TRBV2 TGTGCCAGCAGTCTTGACAGGGCAGATGAAAAACTGTTTTTT CASSLDRADEKLFF
15 TRBD2 - TRBJ2-5 TRBV4-1 TGCGCCAGCAGCCAAGAGGGGGGGAACGCCGGGACCCAGTACTTC CASSQEGGNAGTQYF
15 - - TRBJ2-7 TRBV7-2 TGTGCCAGCAGCTTGACAGGAGGATCTGTGTACGAGCAGTACTTC CASSLTGGSVYEQYF
14 TRBD1 - TRBJ1-1 TRBV27 TGTGCCAGCGCCCGGGAGGGGGCCTACACTGAAGCTTTCTTT CASAREGAYTEAFF
13 TRBD1 - TRBJ2-3 TRBV19 TGTGCCAGTAGTACAGGGGGCGTAGATACGCAGTATTTT CASSTGGVDTQYF
18 - - TRBJ2-1 TRBV6-2/TRBV6-3 TGTGCCAGCAATTACTACCGGAGTAGGGGGGGCTCCTACAATGAGCAGTTCTTC CASNYYRSRGGSYNEQFF
16 - - TRBJ2-7 TRBV29-1 TGCAGCGTTGAAGAGATAAAGGGGGGGGTGTTCTACGAGCAGTACTTC CSVEEIKGGVFYEQYF
18 - few TRBJ1-4 TRBV5-1 TGCGCCAGCAGCTTGGGCCCCGGGACACCTGCAACTAATGAAAAACTGTTTTTT CASSLGPGTPATNEKLFF
13 - - TRBJ2-3 TRBV25-1 TGTGCCATAAGCTCTAGCGTTTCGGATACGCAGTATTTT CAISSSVSDTQYF
16 TRBD2 - TRBJ2-5 TRBV2 TGTGCCAGCAGTGACGGTGGGGGGGTTCGACGGGAGACCCAGTACTTC CASSDGGGVRRETQYF
19 TRBD2 - TRBJ2-2 TRBV3-1/TRBV3-2 TGTGCCAGCAGCCCCCTCCTAGGGGTCTTCGCGGGGGAGACCGGGGAGCTGTTTTTT CASSPLLGVFAGETGELFF
16 TRBD1 once TRBJ2-7 TRBV6-5 TGTGCCAGCAGTTCCCGGGACAGGGTTCGGCTTCCCGAGCAGTACTTC CASSSRDRVRLPEQYF
16 - - TRBJ1-6 TRBV5-1 TGCGCCAGCAGCTTGGAGGGGGTAAATAGTAATTCACCCCTCCACTTT CASSLEGVNSNSPLHF
13 - - TRBJ2-3 TRBV12-3/TRBV12-4 TGTGCCAGCAGTTTGCCCAGCGCGGATACGCAGTATTTT CASSLPSADTQYF
14 TRBD1 - TRBJ2-1 TRBV18 TGTGCCAGCTCACCAGGGACAGGGGGCTATGAGCAGTTCTTC CASSPGTGGYEQFF
17 TRBD2 - TRBJ2-3 TRBV9 TGTGCCAGCAGCGTGCGGAGCGGGGGGGCGGGCACAGATACGCAGTATTTT CASSVRSGGAGTDTQYF
17 TRBD2 - TRBJ2-1 TRBV11-3 TGTGCCAGCAGCCTCGGACTAGCGGGGGGGCCGAGGAATGAGCAGTTCTTC CASSLGLAGGPRNEQFF
13 - - TRBJ2-1 TRBV9 TGTGCCAGTACTAAGAAGGAAAACAATGAGCAGTTCTTC CASTKKENNEQFF
13 - - TRBJ2-3 TRBV11-1 TGTGCCAGCAGTCAGAGGGGGTTAGATACGCAGTATTTT CASSQRGLDTQYF
17 - - TRBJ2-2 TRBV5-8 TGTGCCAGCAGCTTGGAGGGGGGGGCCGCGAACACCGGGGAGCTGTTTTTT CASSLEGGAANTGELFF